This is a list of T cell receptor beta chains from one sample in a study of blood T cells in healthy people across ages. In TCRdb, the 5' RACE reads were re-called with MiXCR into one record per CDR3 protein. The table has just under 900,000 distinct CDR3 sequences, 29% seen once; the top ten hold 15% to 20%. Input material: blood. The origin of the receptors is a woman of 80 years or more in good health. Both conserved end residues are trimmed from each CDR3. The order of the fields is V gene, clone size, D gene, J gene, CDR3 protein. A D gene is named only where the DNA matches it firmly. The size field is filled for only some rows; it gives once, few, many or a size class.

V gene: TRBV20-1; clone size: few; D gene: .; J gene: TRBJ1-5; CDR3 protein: SALRAGNQPQH
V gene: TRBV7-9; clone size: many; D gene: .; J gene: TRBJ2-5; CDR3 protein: ASSLRAGMYQETQY
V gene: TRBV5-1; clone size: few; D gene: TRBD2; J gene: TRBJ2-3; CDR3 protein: VSSLSLLAGGDTQY
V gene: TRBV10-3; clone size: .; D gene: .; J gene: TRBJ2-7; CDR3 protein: AISGDAYEQY
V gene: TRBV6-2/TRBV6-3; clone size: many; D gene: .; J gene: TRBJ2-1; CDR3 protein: ASSYFGRKATDEQF
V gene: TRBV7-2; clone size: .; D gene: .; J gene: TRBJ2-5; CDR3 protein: AGSSTPLRGVSQETQY
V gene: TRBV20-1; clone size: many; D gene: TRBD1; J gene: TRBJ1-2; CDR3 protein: SASQGAGYGYT
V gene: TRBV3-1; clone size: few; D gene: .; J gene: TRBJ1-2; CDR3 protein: ASSQEDRKYSYGYT
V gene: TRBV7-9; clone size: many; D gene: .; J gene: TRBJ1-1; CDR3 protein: ASSLEPYTEAF
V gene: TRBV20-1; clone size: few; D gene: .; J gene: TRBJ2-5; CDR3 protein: SARDWYQETQY
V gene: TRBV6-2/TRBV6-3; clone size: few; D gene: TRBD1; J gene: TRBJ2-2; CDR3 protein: ATDRDRVNGELF
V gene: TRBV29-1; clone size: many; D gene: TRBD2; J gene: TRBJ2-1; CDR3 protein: TGTSGGYEQF
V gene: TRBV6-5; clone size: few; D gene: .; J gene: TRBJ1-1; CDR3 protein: ASSYSWQSNTEAF
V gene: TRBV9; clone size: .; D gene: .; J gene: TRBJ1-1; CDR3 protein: ASSGPGEGNTEAF
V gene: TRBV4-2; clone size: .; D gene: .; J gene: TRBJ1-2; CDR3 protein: ASSQGRKVGYGYT
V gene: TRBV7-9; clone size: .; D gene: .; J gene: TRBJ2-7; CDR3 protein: ASSFGTGPYEQY
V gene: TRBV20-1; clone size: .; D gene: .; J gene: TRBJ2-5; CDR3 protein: SARVAGTQETQY
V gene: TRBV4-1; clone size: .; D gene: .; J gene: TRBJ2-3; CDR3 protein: ASSPDIGWDTQY
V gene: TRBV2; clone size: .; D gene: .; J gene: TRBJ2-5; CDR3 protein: ARTGGGETQY
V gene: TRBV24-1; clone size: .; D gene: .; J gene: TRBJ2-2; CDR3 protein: ATASGIQNTGELF
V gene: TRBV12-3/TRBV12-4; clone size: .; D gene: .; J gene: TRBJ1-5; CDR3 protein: ASSLAEGWGNQPQH
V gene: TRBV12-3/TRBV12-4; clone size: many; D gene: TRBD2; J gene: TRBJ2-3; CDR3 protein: ASSLRRGGRDTQY
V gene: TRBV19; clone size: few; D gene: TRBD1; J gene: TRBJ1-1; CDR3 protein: ASSTTGGAYTEAF
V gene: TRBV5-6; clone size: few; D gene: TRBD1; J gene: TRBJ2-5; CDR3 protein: ASSLPGQGTQETQY
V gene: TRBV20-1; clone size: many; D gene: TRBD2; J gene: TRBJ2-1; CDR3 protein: SASSGGYNEQF
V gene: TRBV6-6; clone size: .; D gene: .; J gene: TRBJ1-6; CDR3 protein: TSTKGGGSYNSPLH
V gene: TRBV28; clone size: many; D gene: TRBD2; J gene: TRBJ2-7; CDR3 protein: ASRSPGLDYEQY
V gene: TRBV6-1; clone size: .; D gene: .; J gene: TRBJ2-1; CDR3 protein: ASSEVKGGKSSYNEQF
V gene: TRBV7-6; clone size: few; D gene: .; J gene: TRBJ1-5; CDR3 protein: ASSRSNSNQPQH
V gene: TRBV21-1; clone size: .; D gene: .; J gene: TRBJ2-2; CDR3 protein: ASSPGQAPGELF
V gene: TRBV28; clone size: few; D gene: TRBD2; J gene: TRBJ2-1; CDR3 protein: ASRLRTSGGRNEQF
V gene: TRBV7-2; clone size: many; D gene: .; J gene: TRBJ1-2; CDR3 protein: ASSLNVRLNYGYT
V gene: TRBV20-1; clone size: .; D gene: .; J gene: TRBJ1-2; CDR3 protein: GARGRSGNGNNYGYT
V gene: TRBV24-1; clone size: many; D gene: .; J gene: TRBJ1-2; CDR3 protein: ATSGPGLNYGYT
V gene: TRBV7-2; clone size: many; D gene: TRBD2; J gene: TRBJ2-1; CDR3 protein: ASSLLGGGPYNEQF
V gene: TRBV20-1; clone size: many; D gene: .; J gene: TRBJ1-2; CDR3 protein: SASRERYGYT
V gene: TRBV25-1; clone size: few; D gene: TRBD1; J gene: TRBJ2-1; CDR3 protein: ASSFKGGTGIYNEQF
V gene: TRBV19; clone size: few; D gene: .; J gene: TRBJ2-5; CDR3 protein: ASSSQKEETQY
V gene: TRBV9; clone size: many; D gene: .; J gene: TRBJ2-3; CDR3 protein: ASSALPGAKDTQY
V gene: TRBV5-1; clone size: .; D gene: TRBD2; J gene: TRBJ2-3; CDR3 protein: ASSLALVSGAYVEDTQY
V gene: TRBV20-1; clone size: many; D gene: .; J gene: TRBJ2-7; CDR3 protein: SAAQSYEQY
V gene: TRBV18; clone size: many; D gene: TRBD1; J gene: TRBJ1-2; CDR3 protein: ASSPPGQGAEGYT
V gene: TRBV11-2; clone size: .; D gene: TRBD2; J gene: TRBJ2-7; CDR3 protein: ASSLVSGGRNNEQY
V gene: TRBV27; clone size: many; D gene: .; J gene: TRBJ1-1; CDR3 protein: ASSFSLGAEAF
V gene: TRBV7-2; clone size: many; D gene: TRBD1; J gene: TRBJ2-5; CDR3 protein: ASTRGGPKTQY
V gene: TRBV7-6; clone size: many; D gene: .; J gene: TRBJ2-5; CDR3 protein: ASSFRAGETQY
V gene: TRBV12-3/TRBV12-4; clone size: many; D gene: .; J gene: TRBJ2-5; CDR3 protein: ASSLNSGPQETQY
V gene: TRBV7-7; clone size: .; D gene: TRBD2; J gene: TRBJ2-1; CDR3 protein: ASSALAGGYNEQF
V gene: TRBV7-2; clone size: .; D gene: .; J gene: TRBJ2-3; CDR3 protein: ASSLAGYSTDTQY
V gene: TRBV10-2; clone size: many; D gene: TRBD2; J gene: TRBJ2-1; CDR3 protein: ASSQLAYARNEQF
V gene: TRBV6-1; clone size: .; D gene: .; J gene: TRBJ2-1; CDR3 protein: ASSEASRNNEQF
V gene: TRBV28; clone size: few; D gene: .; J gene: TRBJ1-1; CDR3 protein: ASSTPRGNTEAF